The 6 T cell receptor beta chains in this list originate from one sample, sequenced in a study of T-cell reconstitution after alpha-beta-depleted transplantation in children (dated by TCRdb to the mid-2010s). The treatment or condition label here, explained by the study, means: allogeneic hematopoietic cell transplantation with graft depleted of TCRalphabeta T cells and CD19 B cells. The library was obtained by PCR. Sequencing took place on an Illumina HiSeq 2500. TCR libraries were prepared with molecular barcoding, using unique molecular identifiers to normalize TCRbeta repertoire quantification. The raw public reads went through TCRdb reprocessing: fastp at Q25, MiXCR clone calling, in-frame beta chains kept. When rows share a CDR3 protein, they turn into one entry using the most common DNA and genes. Recorded for this sample are about 210,000 distinct CDR3 sequences; around a sixth of them occurred a single time. The top ten clonotypes cover around 45% of the sample.

The source was PBMCs, mostly from graft donor cells, collected 360 days after TCRalphabeta/CD19-depleted stem cell transplant. All receptors derive from a male patient aged 2 to 10 who had a stem cell transplant for acute lymphoblastic leukemia, so the T cells may come from the graft donor.

This clonotype occurred a few times. The gene calls are TRBV7-2 and TRBJ2-3; perhaps TRBD2 as D (5 bases). Germline V CDR1 and CDR2: SGHTA, FQGNSA. The CDR3 is made up of 15 amino acids. V lost 0 bases and J 4 bases, leaving 11 bases between the germline ends. CDR3 sequence (DNA): TGTGCCAGCAGCTTAGCACGATCGGGGTCAGATACGCAGTATTTT. Protein sequence: CASSLARSGSDTQYF.

This chain's CDR3 is CSAFSGGALPFRTQYF. The CDR3 DNA is TGCAGTGCTTTTTCAGGGGGGGCTCTACCATTCAGGACGCAGTATTTT. V usage is TRBV20-1 and J usage is TRBJ2-3, with D tentatively TRBD1 or TRBD2 (7 bases each). The germline V gene encodes CDR1 DFQATT and CDR2 SNEGSKA (reference sequence). Trimming took 5 bases from V and 9 from J, leaving 27 bases between them. CDR3 length: 16 residues.

The genes are TRBV20-1 and TRBJ1-1; D gene unclear. CDR1 and CDR2 (germline): DFQATT, SNEGSKA (reference sequence). The CDR3 spans 12 residues. The V gene lost 7 bases and the J gene lost 7 bases, with 16 bases spanning the gap. CDR3 nucleotides: TGCAGTGAGGGATTTGGGGAATTTGAAGCTTTCTTT. Amino acid sequence: CSEGFGEFEAFF.

The V call is TRBV11-2, the J call TRBJ2-3; 13 bases fit TRBD2. The CDR3 consists of 17 residues. Germline-derived CDR1 and CDR2 are SGHAT and FQNNGV. Trimming took 6 bases from V and 0 from J; bases not matched to a gene: 6. CDR3 in DNA: TGTGCCAGCAGTCTGAGACTAGCGGGGGGTAGCACAGATACGCAGTATTTT. This gives the protein CASSLRLAGGSTDTQYF.

This clonotype was recorded a few times. The rearrangement joins TRBV5-6 to TRBJ2-6; 9 bases fit TRBD1. The CDR3 has 17 amino acids. Germline CDR1 and CDR2: SGHDT and YYEEEE. J lost 0 bases, V lost 5 bases, and 6 bases had no gene match. CDR3 protein: CASSSDRGSSGANVLTF. CDR3 DNA sequence: TGTGCCAGCAGTTCTGACAGGGGGAGCTCTGGGGCCAACGTCCTGACTTTC.

This clonotype appeared a few times. This chain connects TRBV10-2 to TRBJ1-4, with D perhaps TRBD1 (5 bases). CDR1 and CDR2 from the germline V gene are WSHSY and SAAADI. CDR3 length: 15 amino acids. The V gene lost 6 bases and the J gene lost 7 bases, with 18 bases spanning the gap. In DNA form, the CDR3 reads TGCGCCAGCAGCGATTCCGGGACTTTTGGTGAAAAACTGTTTTTT. Protein product: CASSDSGTFGEKLFF.